This TCR beta chain stems from a study of shared clonotypes between healthy human individuals. Here immunoSEQ multiplex PCR was the method, and the copy in TCRdb shows in-frame clones only, minus some. The repertoire has approximately 1.4 million clones, approximately 98% of them found once; the top ten carry roughly 0.45%. This CDR3 is built from 16 residues. CDR1 and CDR2 from the germline V gene are SGHRS and YFSETQ. V shed 4 bases, J shed 0 bases, and the junction held 10 bases outside the gene matches. The sequenced material came from naive CD4+ T cells sorted from blood. The subset here: CD45RA+ positively selected. The receptor's source is a man aged 25 to 40 in good health. The V gene is TRBV5-1, the J gene TRBJ2-7, with TRBD1 matching 7 bases. CDR3 bases: TGCGCCAGCAGCCCAACCGGGACAGTCTACTCCTACGAGCAGTACTTC. This codes for CASSPTGTVYSYEQYF.